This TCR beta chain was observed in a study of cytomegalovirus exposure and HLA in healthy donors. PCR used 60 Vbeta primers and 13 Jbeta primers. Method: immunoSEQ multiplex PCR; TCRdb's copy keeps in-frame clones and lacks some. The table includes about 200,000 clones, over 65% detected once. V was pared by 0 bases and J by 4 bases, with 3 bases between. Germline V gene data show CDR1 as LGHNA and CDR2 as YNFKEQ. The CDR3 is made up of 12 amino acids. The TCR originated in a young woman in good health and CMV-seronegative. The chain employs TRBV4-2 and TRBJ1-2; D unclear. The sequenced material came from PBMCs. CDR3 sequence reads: CASSQDSYGYTF. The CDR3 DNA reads TGTGCCAGCAGCCAAGACAGCTATGGCTACACCTTC.